The source of this T cell receptor (beta chain) is a study of CXCR3-negative and CXCR3-positive naive CD8 T cells. About the study: Each library gave roughly 1.4 +/- 0.3 million of around 140 million TRB reads.

Study conclusions and caveats: Researchers reported similar TRBV-TRBJ usage in naive CXCR3-negative and CXCR3-positive cells, though memory differed. Memory CD8+ cells had much lower diversity, and both naive subsets had comparably high diversity.

Definition of naive CD8+ T cells rested on a CD45RO-CCR7+CD27+CD95- profile. 5' RACE with UMI labels generated the TRB cDNA libraries. Reprocessing the 5' RACE reads, TCRdb reports a single entry for every CDR3 protein and omits DNA. The table for this sample gives 75,000 to 95,000 distinct CDR3 sequences. About this clonotype: Antigen specificity is unknown.

The sequenced sample consisted of naive CXCR3- CD8+ T cells from blood. Subset in this sample: CD45RO-CCR7+CD27+CD95- naive CD8+ T cells lacking CXCR3 (TNR3-). The sequence derives from a human donor in good health. Some clones in this sample may be carry-over from other donors' samples.

The CDR3 loop reads CASRQTSGLYNEQFF. The chain is built from TRBV28 and TRBJ2-1; TCRdb designates TRBD2, a call that cannot be tested without DNA. The CDR3 length is 15 residues. Germline loops: CDR1 MDHEN, CDR2 SYDVKM.